One sample yielded the 26 T cell receptor beta chains listed below, sequenced in a study of cytomegalovirus exposure and HLA in healthy donors. Both 60 Vbeta primers and 13 Jbeta primers went into the PCR. The assay was immunoSEQ multiplex PCR, and TCRdb's table has in-frame clones only and misses some. The profile covers around 68,000 clones, with roughly 75% appearing a single time and about 7.4% taken by the ten largest. Input material: PBMCs. The receptors originated from a woman aged 25 to 39 in good health and CMV-seropositive.

The chain has TRBV6-6 and TRBJ1-5, with no clear D. The length of the CDR3 is 13 residues. V was trimmed by 0 bases and J by 5 bases, leaving 5 bases between them. CDR1 is MNHNY and CDR2 is SVGAGI in the germline V gene (reference sequence). The CDR3 loop is CASSYSSDQPQHF. The CDR3, as DNA: TGTGCCAGCAGTTACTCGAGTGATCAGCCCCAGCATTTT.

The J gene is TRBJ2-5, the V gene TRBV28; the match to TRBD2 covers 7 bases. The J call may be in error: the DNA end matches TRBJ2-7 better. This CDR3 is built from 15 residues. Germline CDR1 MDHEN, CDR2 SYDVKM. CDR3 DNA: TGTGCCAGCAGTACCCAGAGCGGGATGGCCTACGAGCAGTACTTC. Its protein is CASSTQSGMAYEQYF.

The chain combines TRBV15 with TRBJ1-1, with a weak D call TRBD1 (5 bases). Germline lookup yields CDR1 LNHNV and CDR2 YYDKDF (reference sequence). With 2 bases removed from V and 0 bases from J, the gap between germline ends came to 10 bases. There are 15 residues in the CDR3. The CDR3 here is CATSRQGPMNTEAFF. CDR3 nucleotide sequence: TGTGCCACCAGCAGACAGGGCCCGATGAACACTGAAGCTTTCTTT.

The chain uses TRBV18 and TRBJ1-5; 11 bases are shared with TRBD1. Germline V gene data show CDR1 as KGHSH and CDR2 as LQKENI. V lost 8 bases and J lost 5; bases outside the gene matches: 8. The CDR3 is 15 residues long. In DNA, the CDR3 is TGTGCCAGCAGGCATGGGACAGGGGGGCATCAGCCCCAGCATTTT. This sequence encodes CASRHGTGGHQPQHF.

This chain joins TRBV28 and TRBJ1-6, with TRBD1 matching 9 bases. V lost 5 bases and J lost 7; bases outside the gene matches: 6. Germline values: CDR1 MDHEN, CDR2 SYDVKM. The CDR3 has 15 amino acids. CDR3 DNA sequence: TGTGCCAGCAGTCCCTGGACAGGGGACAATTCACCCCTCCACTTT. This gives the protein CASSPWTGDNSPLHF.

The V and J genes are TRBV5-6 and TRBJ1-2, with D possibly being TRBD1 (6 bases). Trimming took 1 base from V and 4 from J, leaving 17 bases between them. This CDR3 is built from 16 residues. In germline, CDR1 is SGHDT, CDR2 YYEEEE. DNA for the CDR3: TGTGCCAGCAGCTTGCACAGGGCCAGAGGGGGCTATGGCTACACCTTC. As protein: CASSLHRARGGYGYTF.

On this clone itself: The same CDR3 also results from other DNA sequences found in this sample. V is TRBV9 and J is TRBJ2-1; 10 positions match TRBD2. Trimming at V came to 2 bases and at J to 6 bases, leaving 5 bases not matched to a gene. This CDR3 spans 15 amino acids. CDR1 and CDR2 (germline): SGDLS, YYNGEE. Written as DNA, the CDR3 is TGTGCCAGCAGCGTCAGCGGGAGGGCCGGCAATGAGCAGTTCTTC. It yields the protein CASSVSGRAGNEQFF. The full variable domain, in which reference TRBV9 and TRBJ2-1 provide the parts outside the CDR3, is DSGVTQTPKHLITATGQRVTLRCSPRSGDLSVYWYQQSLDQGLQFLIQYYNGEERAKGNILERFSAQQFPDLHSELNLSSLELGDSALYFCASSVSGRAGNEQFFGPGTRLTVL.

The gene calls are TRBV2 and TRBJ2-5; 9 positions agree with TRBD1. Germline-derived CDR1 and CDR2 are SNHLY and FYNNEI. V gave up 8 bases and J gave up 5 bases; unmatched junction bases: 9. This CDR3 is built from 14 residues. The CDR3 spells CASLGTGGWETQYF. CDR3 nucleotide sequence: TGTGCCAGCCTCGGTACAGGGGGCTGGGAGACCCAGTACTTC.

The rearrangement uses TRBV4-1 and TRBJ1-5; the match to TRBD1 covers 8 bases. This CDR3 has 16 residues. V was pared by 1 base and J by 6 bases, with 8 bases of the junction left unmatched. CDR1 and CDR2 from the germline V gene are MGHRA and YSYEKL. In DNA, the CDR3 is TGCGCCAGCAGCCAAGGGTGGCAGGGGGCCGGTCAGCCCCAGCATTTT. Protein product: CASSQGWQGAGQPQHF.

This sequence joins TRBV29-1 and TRBJ1-4; 7 nucleotides line up with TRBD1. V lost 0 bases to trimming and J lost 7 bases; unmatched junction nucleotides: 8. The CDR3 has 15 amino acids. Germline CDR1 and CDR2: SQVTM and ANQGSEA. The CDR3 region has the DNA TGCAGCGTTGAAGATAGGGCACAGGGGATTGAAAAACTGTTTTTT. Amino acid sequence: CSVEDRAQGIEKLFF. The whole variable domain, filled in from reference TRBV29-1 and TRBJ1-4, reads SAVISQKPSRDICQRGTSLTIQCQVDSQVTMMFWYRQQPGQSLTLIATANQGSEATYESGFVIDKFPISRPNLTFSTLTVSNMSPEDSSIYLCSVEDRAQGIEKLFFGSGTQLSVL.

The V and J genes are TRBV7-6 and TRBJ2-2; unclear D gene. Germline V CDR1 and CDR2: SGHVS, FNYEAQ. The CDR3 totals 12 residues. Trimming left V 5 bases short and J 4 bases short, with 5 bases between. The CDR3 is CASSPSTGELFF. The CDR3 DNA is TGTGCCAGCAGCCCATCCACCGGGGAGCTGTTTTTT.

There are a few counts of this clone. The V and J genes are TRBV6-5 and TRBJ1-1; 7 nucleotides match TRBD1. The germline V gene has CDR1 MNHEY and CDR2 SVGAGI. CDR3 length: 14 amino acids. The V gene end was trimmed by 2 bases and the J gene end by 3 bases; junction bases not matched to a gene: 3. CDR3 sequence reads: CASSYRGRDTEAFF. CDR3 DNA sequence: TGTGCCAGCAGTTACAGGGGGCGCGACACTGAAGCTTTCTTT.

J is TRBJ2-7 and V is TRBV5-1, with D perhaps TRBD1 (6 bases). The V gene's germline CDR1 is SGHRS and CDR2 YFSETQ. This CDR3 is built from 14 residues. V lost 0 bases and J 5 bases, leaving 12 bases between the germline ends. CDR3 protein: CASSLARGRNEQYF. The CDR3 region has the DNA TGCGCCAGCAGCTTGGCCAGGGGTAGGAACGAGCAGTACTTC.

This chain joins TRBV19 and TRBJ2-1, with unresolved D. Deletions cut 3 bases from V and 0 bases from J, with 15 bases between. Per the germline V gene, CDR1 is LNHDA and CDR2 is SQIVND (reference sequence). This CDR3 has 17 amino acids. The CDR3 coding sequence is TGTGCCAGTAGTATTTCCCCTACCTCGAGCTCCTACAATGAGCAGTTCTTC. Translating gives CASSISPTSSSYNEQFF.

The V call is TRBV27, the J call TRBJ2-2, with 7 bases identical to TRBD2. V was clipped by 5 bases and J by 6 bases; unmatched bases: 6. CDR3 size: 14 residues. CDR1 MNHEY and CDR2 SMNVEV come from the germline V gene (reference sequence). CDR3 region: CASSVTSRSGELFF. CDR3 nucleotide sequence: TGTGCCAGCAGTGTGACTAGCAGGTCCGGGGAGCTGTTTTTT.

This chain uses TRBV28 with TRBJ2-1; weak D call: TRBD2 (6 bases). Germline V gene data show CDR1 as MDHEN and CDR2 as SYDVKM. V lost 6 bases and J lost 2, with 14 bases in between. The CDR3 spans 15 residues. The CDR3 DNA follows: TGTGCCAGCAGGGAGGGAGGACTGGCCTACAATGAGCAGTTCTTC. This sequence encodes CASREGGLAYNEQFF.

This clone was counted a single time. The genes are TRBV6-5 and TRBJ1-5; D call uncertain. Per germline, CDR1 MNHEY and CDR2 SVGAGI. V was shortened by 4 bases and J by 9 bases, with 13 bases between the two germline ends. The CDR3 loop spans 13 amino acids. CDR3 nucleotide sequence: TGTGCCAGCAGTTTAAATATCGGAGGGCCCCAGCATTTT. Protein product: CASSLNIGGPQHF.

The genes are TRBV7-3 and TRBJ2-1; D is perhaps TRBD2 (5 bases). Germline V CDR1 and CDR2: SGHTA, FQGTGA. Trimming removed 5 bases at V and 9 bases at J, with 20 bases between. The CDR3 loop spans 15 amino acids. As DNA, the CDR3 is TGTGCCAGCAGCCCCGACGGGTCGCTAGCAGGTGAGCAGTTCTTC. Encoded protein: CASSPDGSLAGEQFF.

This rearrangement joins TRBV9 to TRBJ2-3; tentatively, D is TRBD1 (5 bases). This CDR3 is 15 amino acids long. The germline gives CDR1 SGDLS, CDR2 YYNGEE. Trimming shortened V by 0 bases and J by 2 bases, and 10 bases separated the two germline ends. The CDR3 spells CASSVAVTDTDTQYF. In nucleotides, the CDR3 is TGTGCCAGCAGCGTAGCAGTGACAGACACAGATACGCAGTATTTT.

The chain links TRBV29-1 to TRBJ2-7, with 12 bases lining up with TRBD2. The CDR3 is 16 amino acids. V shed 0 bases, J shed 1 base, and the junction held 4 bases outside the gene matches. CDR1 and CDR2 (germline): SQVTM, ANQGSEA. The CDR3 coding sequence is TGCAGCGTTGAAGATGAGACTAGCGGGAGTTCCTACGAGCAGTACTTC. It yields the protein CSVEDETSGSSYEQYF.

The V call is TRBV5-1, the J call TRBJ2-3, with D unresolved. The germline V gene encodes CDR1 SGHRS and CDR2 YFSETQ. The CDR3 runs to 15 residues. With 4 bases removed from V and 0 bases from J, the gap between germline ends came to 12 bases. CDR3 sequence: CASSPTPTSTDTQYF. For the CDR3, the DNA is TGCGCCAGCAGCCCGACACCCACTAGCACAGATACGCAGTATTTT.

This clone was recorded only once. CDR3 loop: CASSQDPTSPREQYF. Here the CDR3 DNA reads TGCGCCAGCAGCCAAGATCCCACTAGCCCCCGCGAGCAGTACTTC. This sequence joins TRBV4-1 and TRBJ2-7; perhaps TRBD2 as D (6 bases). The V end lost 0 bases, the J end lost 6 bases, and 15 bases lay between the germline ends. This CDR3 contains 15 residues. Per the germline V gene, CDR1 is MGHRA and CDR2 is YSYEKL.

This sequence joins TRBV4-1 and TRBJ1-3; D not resolved. The CDR3 extends over 16 amino acids. The V end lost 0 bases, the J end lost 4 bases, and 13 bases lay between the germline ends. Germline CDR1 and CDR2: MGHRA and YSYEKL. In nucleotides, the CDR3 is TGCGCCAGCAGCCAAGAGGAGAGGATGTGGGGAAACACCATATATTTT. Translated, it gives CASSQEERMWGNTIYF.

This chain connects TRBV29-1 to TRBJ1-3; 8 bases match TRBD1. This CDR3 has 13 amino acids. Germline V lookup: CDR1 SQVTM, CDR2 ANQGSEA. Germline trimming cut 3 bases from V and 6 bases from J; bases unmatched to any gene: 4. The CDR3 protein is CSVEPRGQNTIYF. The CDR3, as DNA: TGCAGCGTTGAGCCCAGGGGGCAAAACACCATATATTTT.

This chain uses TRBV5-4 with TRBJ2-1; 10 positions agree with TRBD2. With 3 bases clipped from V and 3 bases from J, the junction kept 6 bases outside the gene matches. This CDR3 is 16 amino acids long. Germline values: CDR1 SGHNT, CDR2 YYREEE (reference sequence). The chain's CDR3 is CASSYRRTSGYNEQFF. The CDR3 nucleotides are TGTGCCAGCAGCTACCGTCGGACTAGCGGCTACAATGAGCAGTTCTTC.

The chain combines TRBV13 with TRBJ2-7; 9 bases map to TRBD1. The junction had 6 bases not matched to a gene; V was cut back by 3 bases and J by 6 bases. Germline V gene sequence: CDR1 PRHDT, CDR2 FYEKMQ (reference sequence). There are 14 residues in the CDR3. In DNA, the CDR3 is TGTGCCAGCAGCTTCCGGGACAGGGCGCTCGAGCAGTACTTC. As protein: CASSFRDRALEQYF.